The 32 T cell receptor beta chains below all came from one sample that was sequenced in a study of identical twins. TCRdb redid the calling of the 5' RACE reads with MiXCR, one entry per CDR3 protein. The data show some 570,000 distinct CDR3 sequences, about 20% seen once. These data are also associated with another study on yellow fever vaccine responses in identical twins.

The specimen sequenced was CD4+ T cells sorted from blood. The receptors were sampled from a woman under 30 in good health.

A few counts support this clonotype. This chain connects TRBV7-7 to TRBJ2-1, with 12 bases identical to TRBD2. This CDR3 is 16 amino acids long. With V trimmed by 5 bases and J by 4 bases, 6 bases remained unmatched. The germline V gene has CDR1 SSHAT and CDR2 FNYEAQ (reference sequence). CDR3 nucleotides: TGTGCCAGCAGCCGCGGACTAGCGGGGTCATACAATGAGCAGTTCTTC. This codes for CASSRGLAGSYNEQFF.

The rearrangement joins TRBV11-2 to TRBJ2-1; no clear D gene. Germline loops: CDR1 SGHAT, CDR2 FQNNGV. The V end lost 5 bases, the J end lost 6 bases, and 14 bases lay between the germline ends. The CDR3 loop spans 14 amino acids. CDR3 amino acids: CASSQFTPVNEQFF. The CDR3 DNA sequence: TGTGCCAGCAGCCAGTTTACCCCAGTCAATGAGCAGTTCTTC.

This chain links TRBV7-9 with TRBJ2-7; TRBD2 aligns across 10 bases. Germline CDR1 is SEHNR and CDR2 is FQNEAQ (reference sequence). CDR3 length: 14 amino acids. The V and J ends lost 7 bases and 4 bases, in that order; junction bases with no gene match: 7. The CDR3, as DNA: TGTGCCAGCAAGCCCGAGCGGGAGGGGTACGAGCAGTACTTC. It yields the protein CASKPEREGYEQYF.

V is TRBV24-1 and J is TRBJ2-6, with unresolved D. This CDR3 region has 17 residues. V lost 2 bases and J lost 0, with 10 bases in between. Germline-derived CDR1 and CDR2 are KGHDR and SFDVKD. The CDR3 here is CATSDSKLTSGANVLTF. For the CDR3, the DNA is TGTGCCACCAGTGATTCTAAACTAACCTCTGGGGCCAACGTCCTGACTTTC.

V and J are TRBV5-1 and TRBJ2-1; 7 positions match TRBD1. Germline CDR1 reads SGHRS; CDR2 reads YFSETQ. The CDR3 has 14 amino acids. Trimming cost V 4 bases and J 4 bases; bases outside gene matches: 5. The CDR3 DNA reads TGCGCCAGCAGCCCCCAGACAGGGTACAATGAGCAGTTCTTC. Translation: CASSPQTGYNEQFF. Using reference TRBV5-1 and TRBJ2-1 for the parts outside the CDR3, the full variable domain is KAGVTQTPRYLIKTRGQQVTLSCSPISGHRSVSWYQQTPGQGLQFLFEYFSETQRNKGNFPGRFSGRQFSNSRSEMNVSTLELGDSALYLCASSPQTGYNEQFFGPGTRLTVL.

This clonotype was counted between two and nine times. The chain links TRBV20-1 to TRBJ2-3; D gene uncertain. The CDR3 consists of 15 residues. The V and J ends lost 1 base and 0 bases respectively, with 11 bases between them. Germline-derived CDR1 and CDR2 are DFQATT and SNEGSKA (reference sequence). The CDR3 protein is CSARGVGLSTDTQYF. The DNA for the CDR3 is TGCAGTGCTAGAGGAGTTGGCTTGAGCACAGATACGCAGTATTTT.

The chain carries TRBV4-1 and TRBJ2-2, with 12 positions matching TRBD2. The CDR3 sequence is 19 residues long. Germline V CDR1 and CDR2: MGHRA, YSYEKL. Unmatched junction bases numbered 7, after V lost 1 base and J lost 1 base. In nucleotides, the CDR3 is TGCGCCAGCAGCCAAGGATCTGGGACTAGCGGGTTGAACACCGGGGAGCTGTTTTTT. Protein sequence: CASSQGSGTSGLNTGELFF.

This clonotype occurred a few times. This chain links TRBV3-1 with TRBJ2-1, with D perhaps TRBD2 (6 bases). The CDR3 runs 15 residues. CDR1 is LGHDT, CDR2 YNNKEL, per germline (reference sequence). Trimming removed 4 bases from V and 1 base from J, with 11 bases in between. CDR3: CASSLRLDSYNEQFF. CDR3 DNA: TGTGCCAGCAGCCTACGACTAGATTCCTACAATGAGCAGTTCTTC.

This clonotype appeared a few times. The genes are TRBV7-8 and TRBJ1-6; D unclear. This CDR3 spans 15 amino acids. Germline CDR1 reads SGHVS; CDR2 reads FQNEAQ. V was shortened by 0 bases and J by 2 bases, with 5 bases between the two germline ends. The CDR3 spells CASSLAPAYNSPLHF. Written as DNA, the CDR3 is TGTGCCAGCAGCTTAGCACCGGCCTATAATTCACCCCTCCACTTT.

V usage is TRBV5-1 and J usage is TRBJ2-5, with a possible D match to TRBD1 (5 bases). Germline-derived CDR1 and CDR2 are SGHRS and YFSETQ. The CDR3 has 14 amino acids. V lost 3 bases, J lost 5 bases, and 14 bases lay in between. The CDR3 loop is CASSYTWGKETQYF. The CDR3 DNA follows: TGCGCCAGCAGCTACACGTGGGGCAAGGAGACCCAGTACTTC. Drawing the rest from reference TRBV5-1 and TRBJ2-5, the complete variable domain is KAGVTQTPRYLIKTRGQQVTLSCSPISGHRSVSWYQQTPGQGLQFLFEYFSETQRNKGNFPGRFSGRQFSNSRSEMNVSTLELGDSALYLCASSYTWGKETQYFGPGTRLLVL.

The rearrangement uses TRBV29-1 and TRBJ1-2; 8 bases align to TRBD1. This CDR3 comprises 13 residues. CDR1 and CDR2 from the germline V gene are SQVTM and ANQGSEA. The V segment lost 8 bases and the J segment 4 bases; nucleotides outside the gene matches: 9. CDR3 nucleotide sequence: TGCAGCACACCGACCGGGACAGGCTATGGCTACACCTTC. Translating gives CSTPTGTGYGYTF. The full variable domain, its missing parts supplied by reference TRBV29-1 and TRBJ1-2, is SAVISQKPSRDICQRGTSLTIQCQVDSQVTMMFWYRQQPGQSLTLIATANQGSEATYESGFVIDKFPISRPNLTFSTLTVSNMSPEDSSIYLCSTPTGTGYGYTFGSGTRLTVV.

V and J are TRBV6-2 or TRBV6-3 and TRBJ2-5; 14 nucleotides agree with TRBD2. The CDR3 consists of 21 residues. J gave up 4 bases and V 0 bases, and 16 bases lay outside the gene matches. Germline V gene data show CDR1 as MNHEY and CDR2 as SVGEGT. The CDR3: CASSYSYRLVGTSGRRETQYF. DNA for the CDR3: TGTGCCAGCAGTTACTCGTATAGGCTGGTAGGGACTAGCGGGAGAAGAGAGACCCAGTACTTC.

The rearrangement joins TRBV27 to TRBJ2-6; no firm D call. V lost 10 bases, J lost 0 bases, and 7 bases lay in between. Germline CDR1 and CDR2: MNHEY and SMNVEV (reference sequence). The CDR3 runs 13 residues. This CDR3 reads CATMRSGANVLTF. CDR3 bases: TGTGCCACTATGCGCTCTGGGGCCAACGTCCTGACTTTC.

The rearrangement joins TRBV19 to TRBJ2-1; 12 nucleotides line up with TRBD2. Trimming cost V 3 bases and J 10 bases; bases outside gene matches: 7. This CDR3 has 15 amino acids. Germline V gene lookup returns CDR1 LNHDA and CDR2 SQIVND (reference sequence). This CDR3 reads CASSISTSGGLEQFF. The CDR3 coding sequence is TGTGCCAGTAGTATTTCGACTAGCGGGGGTTTGGAGCAGTTCTTC.

The J gene is TRBJ1-1, the V gene TRBV7-9; unclear D gene. Germline V lookup: CDR1 SEHNR, CDR2 FQNEAQ (reference sequence). This CDR3 region has 15 residues. V was shortened by 3 bases and J by 1 base, with 12 bases between the two germline ends. The CDR3 sequence: CASSLEDARNTEAFF. CDR3 nucleotides: TGTGCCAGCAGCTTGGAGGATGCACGGAACACTGAAGCTTTCTTT. The entire variable domain, with the rest obtained from reference TRBV7-9 and TRBJ1-1, is as follows: DTGVSQNPRHKITKRGQNVTFRCDPISEHNRLYWYRQTLGQGPEFLTYFQNEAQLEKSRLLSDRFSAERPKGSFSTLEIQRTEQGDSAMYLCASSLEDARNTEAFFGQGTRLTVV.

The V call is TRBV27, the J call TRBJ2-7, with 8 nucleotides matching TRBD1. Germline CDR1 reads MNHEY; CDR2 reads SMNVEV (reference sequence). The CDR3 contains 15 residues. V shed 6 bases and J 5 bases; nucleotides not matched to a gene: 12. CDR3 nucleotide sequence: TGTGCCAGCAGAAGACAGGGGATGGTTCTCCACGAGCAGTACTTC. It encodes CASRRQGMVLHEQYF.

This clonotype has more than one count but fewer than ten. The chain combines TRBV7-9 with TRBJ2-7; TRBD1 agrees at 9 bases. V was pared by 4 bases and J by 6 bases, with 7 bases of the junction left unmatched. This CDR3 is 14 amino acids long. The germline V gene encodes CDR1 SEHNR and CDR2 FQNEAQ (reference sequence). The CDR3 reads CASSSGTGFIEQYV. In DNA form, the CDR3 reads TGTGCCAGCAGCTCCGGGACAGGGTTCATCGAGCAGTACGTC.

This chain uses TRBV6-5 with TRBJ2-7; 8 bases are a match to TRBD2. With V trimmed by 2 bases and J by 6 bases, 3 bases remained unmatched. Germline-derived CDR1 and CDR2 are MNHEY and SVGAGI. The CDR3 length is 13 residues. The CDR3 nucleotides read TGTGCCAGCAGTTACGCGGGGGGCAGCGAGCAGTACGTC. Residues: CASSYAGGSEQYV.

The V gene is TRBV7-4, the J gene TRBJ2-7; D remains ambiguous. Deletions cut 5 bases from V and 0 bases from J, with 17 bases between. CDR3 size: 16 residues. CDR1 and CDR2 (germline): SGHVT, SQSDAQ. The CDR3 DNA sequence: TGTGCCAGCAGCCCCCCCCGCCGACCGAGCTCCTACGAGCAGTACTTC. Residues: CASSPPRRPSSYEQYF.

This clonotype showed up many times. The chain recombines TRBV29-1 with TRBJ2-1; D is possibly TRBD2 (6 bases). This CDR3 spans 14 amino acids. The germline V gene encodes CDR1 SQVTM and CDR2 ANQGSEA. V shed 3 bases and J shed 7 bases, with 16 bases lying between them. The CDR3 is CSVDFAGWLNEQFF. The CDR3 coding sequence is TGCAGCGTTGACTTCGCGGGATGGTTGAATGAGCAGTTCTTC.

This chain uses TRBV24-1 with TRBJ2-3, with D unresolved. Per the germline V gene, CDR1 is KGHDR and CDR2 is SFDVKD. The CDR3 consists of 14 residues. V was shortened by 5 bases and J by 0 bases, with 8 bases between the two germline ends. Here the CDR3 reads CATSGADSTDTQYF. In DNA form, the CDR3 reads TGTGCCACCAGTGGGGCAGACAGCACAGATACGCAGTATTTT.

The chain is built from TRBV7-2 and TRBJ2-7; 8 bases map to TRBD1. CDR3 length: 14 amino acids. After removal of 5 bases from V and 3 bases from J, the junction contained 6 bases not matched to a gene. Per the germline V gene, CDR1 is SGHTA and CDR2 is FQGNSA. The CDR3 nucleotides read TGTGCCAGCAGCGAGCGAACAGGGGGCTACGAGCAGTACTTC. Protein product: CASSERTGGYEQYF.

This clonotype was seen at least ten times. V is TRBV7-2 and J is TRBJ2-1, with TRBD2 matching over 7 bases. With 2 bases clipped from V and 7 bases from J, the junction kept 8 bases outside the gene matches. Germline V lookup: CDR1 SGHTA, CDR2 FQGNSA. The CDR3 runs to 15 residues. DNA for the CDR3: TGTGCCAGCAGCTTATGGGCGGGAGACCGAAATGAGCAGTTCTTC. It translates to CASSLWAGDRNEQFF.

The sample holds a few counts of this clonotype. The chain couples TRBV4-1 to TRBJ1-1; a possible D gene is TRBD1 (5 bases). Trimming cost V 4 bases and J 5 bases, with 17 bases left between them. The CDR3 contains 15 residues. The germline CDR1 and CDR2 sequences are MGHRA and YSYEKL. The CDR3 here is CASSLGDLKGTEAFF. The CDR3 region has the DNA TGCGCCAGCAGCCTCGGGGACTTGAAGGGTACTGAAGCTTTCTTT.

At least ten counts were recorded for this clonotype. CDR3 coding DNA: TGCGCCAGCAGCCTCGGACAGGCCACCAATGAGCAGTTCTTC. This gives the protein CASSLGQATNEQFF. This chain links TRBV5-1 with TRBJ2-1, with TRBD1 matching 7 bases. Germline CDR1 SGHRS, CDR2 YFSETQ. CDR3 length equals 14 residues. The trim removed 4 bases at V and 6 bases at J, leaving 7 bases unmatched.

This clonotype was seen a handful of times. The rearrangement links TRBV6-5 to TRBJ1-1; D gene unclear. The V gene's germline CDR1 is MNHEY and CDR2 SVGAGI. The CDR3 is 16 amino acids. V was pared by 4 bases and J by 0 bases, with 15 bases between. This CDR3 reads CASSSAVGRMNTEAFF. As DNA, the CDR3 is TGTGCCAGCAGTTCGGCTGTTGGTAGGATGAACACTGAAGCTTTCTTT.

V is TRBV12-3 or TRBV12-4 and J is TRBJ2-5, with D perhaps matching TRBD2 (7 bases). CDR3 length: 16 amino acids. The V end lost 3 bases, the J end lost 5 bases, and 19 bases lay between the germline ends. In DNA form, the CDR3 reads TGTGCCAGCAGTTTCTTTTTGGGGGGGGCGGGGGAGACCCAGTACTTC. Translated: CASSFFLGGAGETQYF.

J is TRBJ2-4 and V is TRBV20-1; 15 bases line up with TRBD2. Germline CDR1 and CDR2: DFQATT and SNEGSKA (reference sequence). There are 16 residues in the CDR3. Unmatched junction bases numbered 9, after V lost 6 bases and J lost 6 bases. The CDR3 sequence: CSANGLAGGPRNIQYF. The CDR3 DNA follows: TGCAGTGCCAACGGACTAGCGGGGGGGCCACGAAACATTCAGTACTTC.

This rearrangement joins TRBV7-9 to TRBJ2-1; D is perhaps TRBD1 or TRBD2 (6 bases each). Germline V gene sequence: CDR1 SEHNR, CDR2 FQNEAQ (reference sequence). Trimming cost V 6 bases and J 5 bases, with 11 bases left between them. The CDR3 totals 13 residues. The CDR3: CASSLRGDNEQFF. Here the CDR3 DNA reads TGTGCCAGCAGTTTGAGGGGGGACAATGAGCAGTTCTTC.

This clonotype was observed a few times. The J gene is TRBJ2-1, the V gene TRBV20-1; TRBD1 matches 8 bases. Germline V gene lookup returns CDR1 DFQATT and CDR2 SNEGSKA (reference sequence). J gave up 7 bases and V 6 bases, and 8 bases lay outside the gene matches. The CDR3 runs to 13 residues. The DNA for the CDR3 is TGCAGTGCATCGACAGGGGCGACAAATGAGCAGTTCTTC. Translating gives CSASTGATNEQFF.

This clonotype came up once. The genes are TRBV18 and TRBJ2-1; tentative D call: TRBD2 (6 bases). V was shortened by 3 bases and J by 4 bases, with 13 bases between the two germline ends. The CDR3 length is 15 residues. Germline V gene lookup returns CDR1 KGHSH and CDR2 LQKENI. In DNA form, the CDR3 reads TGTGCCAGCTCACCCGTGGCGGGAAATTACAATGAGCAGTTCTTC. It is translated as CASSPVAGNYNEQFF.

V usage is TRBV20-1 and J usage is TRBJ2-1; no reliable D call. CDR1 is DFQATT and CDR2 is SNEGSKA in the germline V gene (reference sequence). V lost 1 base, J lost 4 bases, and 11 bases lay in between. This CDR3 has 14 residues. The CDR3 DNA reads as TGCAGTGCTAGAGCTGCAGCGTTTTACAATGAGCAGTTCTTC. It yields the protein CSARAAAFYNEQFF.